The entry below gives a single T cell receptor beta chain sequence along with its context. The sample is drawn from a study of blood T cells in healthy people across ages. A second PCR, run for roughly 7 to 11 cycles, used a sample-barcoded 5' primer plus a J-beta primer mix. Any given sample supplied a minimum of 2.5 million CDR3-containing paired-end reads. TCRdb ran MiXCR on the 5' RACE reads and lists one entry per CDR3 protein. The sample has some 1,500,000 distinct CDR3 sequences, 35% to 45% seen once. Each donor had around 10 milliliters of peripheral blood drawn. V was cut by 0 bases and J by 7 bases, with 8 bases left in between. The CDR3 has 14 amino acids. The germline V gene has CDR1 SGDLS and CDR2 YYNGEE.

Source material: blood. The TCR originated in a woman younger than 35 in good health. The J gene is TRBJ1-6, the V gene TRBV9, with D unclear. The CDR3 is CASSVEQFNSPLHF. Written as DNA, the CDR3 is TGTGCCAGCAGCGTAGAACAGTTCAATTCACCCCTCCACTTT.